These 17 T cell receptor beta chains share one sample of origin, sequenced in a study of blood T cells in healthy people across ages. It was with a sample-barcoded 5' primer and a J-beta primer mix that a second PCR of roughly 7 to 11 cycles was run. MiXCR, applied by TCRdb to the 5' RACE reads, yields one record per CDR3 protein. The sample includes 750,000 or so distinct CDR3 sequences, roughly 25% of them seen just once. These records were also assigned to another study, of T cells of mothers and their children.

The sequencing sample was made of blood. The receptors come from a boy aged 10-17 years in good health.

In its sample, this clonotype was seen a few times. The CDR3 reads CASSFSGAYEQYF. CDR3 nucleotide sequence: TGTGCCAGCAGCTTCTCGGGGGCCTACGAGCAGTACTTC. The chain couples TRBV7-9 to TRBJ2-7, with a tentative D call TRBD2 (6 bases). Trimming removed 3 bases at V and 2 bases at J, with 8 bases between. The CDR3 is 13 amino acids. Per germline, CDR1 SEHNR and CDR2 FQNEAQ (reference sequence).

A single count supports this clonotype. The chain recombines TRBV14 with TRBJ2-3; 7 nucleotides agree with TRBD1. Germline CDR1 is SGHDN and CDR2 is FVKESK. The CDR3 length is 13 residues. After removal of 8 bases from V and 4 bases from J, the junction contained 6 bases not matched to a gene. CDR3 coding DNA: TGTGCCAGCGGGGACAGACTCGCAGATACGCAGTATTTT. Protein sequence: CASGDRLADTQYF.

As to this clonotype: An end of the junction does not agree with germline; a read error may underlie this. The chain combines TRBV29-1 with TRBJ1-2, with 7 bases fitting TRBD1. The CDR3 sequence is 12 residues long. Per the germline V gene, CDR1 is SQVTM and CDR2 is ANQGSEA. CDR3 coding DNA: TGCAGCGTGATAGACAGGGACTATGGCTACCCCTTC. This encodes CSVIDRDYGYPF.

This rearrangement joins TRBV11-2 to TRBJ2-1; 9 bases are shared with TRBD2. V lost 1 base to trimming and J lost 9 bases; unmatched junction nucleotides: 7. The germline V gene encodes CDR1 SGHAT and CDR2 FQNNGV. The CDR3 has 15 amino acids. The CDR3 nucleotides read TGTGCCAGCAGCTTAGTCTCTAGCGGGAAGGTTGAGCAGTTCTTC. Residues: CASSLVSSGKVEQFF.

The gene calls are TRBV25-1 and TRBJ2-7, with D perhaps TRBD1 (6 bases). The CDR3 is 14 residues long. Trimming shortened V by 3 bases and J by 7 bases, and 16 bases separated the two germline ends. Germline lookup yields CDR1 MGHDK and CDR2 SYGVNS. The CDR3, as DNA: TGTGCCAGCAGTGATCATTACAGGGTGGAAGAGCAGTACTTC. It yields the protein CASSDHYRVEEQYF.

This clonotype was counted only a few times. The chain employs TRBV9 and TRBJ2-1, with 7 nucleotides matching TRBD1. The last part of the DNA fits TRBJ2-5 better; the J call may be wrong. Germline V gives CDR1 SGDLS, CDR2 YYNGEE. The CDR3 totals 15 residues. CDR3 sequence reads: CASSVWGQPQETQYF. DNA of the CDR3: TGTGCCAGCAGCGTCTGGGGACAGCCCCAAGAGACCCAGTACTTC.

This clonotype came up a few times. V is TRBV29-1 and J is TRBJ2-5, with TRBD1 matching 8 bases. V lost 4 bases to trimming and J lost 2 bases; unmatched junction nucleotides: 3. The CDR3 loop spans 13 amino acids. Germline V CDR1 and CDR2: SQVTM, ANQGSEA. The CDR3 coding sequence is TGCAGCGTTGGGACAGGGTTGCAAGAGACCCAGTACTTC. Translation gives CSVGTGLQETQYF.

Only a few counts were recorded for this clonotype. This chain connects TRBV7-8 to TRBJ2-3; D perhaps matches TRBD2 (6 bases). The CDR3 is 17 amino acids. Trimming left V 1 base short and J 0 bases short, with 14 bases between. Germline values: CDR1 SGHVS, CDR2 FQNEAQ. The CDR3 DNA is TGTGCCAGCAGCTTAGTCGGTGCGGGACGAAGCACAGATACGCAGTATTTT. Translating it yields CASSLVGAGRSTDTQYF.

This clonotype has a single count. V gene TRBV18 combines with J gene TRBJ2-1; no firm D call. The J call may be incorrect, as the DNA end agrees better with TRBJ2-7. The CDR3 length is 14 residues. Germline V gene data show CDR1 as KGHSH and CDR2 as LQKENI. In DNA form, the CDR3 reads TGTGCCAGCTCACCATCGCCCAGCTCCTACGAGCAGTACTTC. It codes for CASSPSPSSYEQYF.

The chain combines TRBV20-1 with TRBJ2-1, with D perhaps matching TRBD1 (5 bases). The CDR3 covers 14 residues. V lost 1 base and J lost 7, with 14 bases in between. Germline V gives CDR1 DFQATT, CDR2 SNEGSKA (reference sequence). The CDR3 region has the DNA TGCAGTGCTAGAGCCCCCGGCAGGGCGAATGAGCAGTTCTTC. This sequence encodes CSARAPGRANEQFF.

The chain carries TRBV29-1 and TRBJ2-5, with 9 bases fitting TRBD1. The DNA end favors TRBJ2-1, so the J call may be wrong. Germline CDR1 SQVTM, CDR2 ANQGSEA. This CDR3 has 12 amino acids. CDR3 region: CSGGQGYNEQFF. The CDR3 nucleotides read TGCAGCGGAGGACAGGGGTACAATGAGCAGTTCTTC.

This clonotype was counted only a few times. This chain connects TRBV7-6 to TRBJ2-1; 8 nucleotides match TRBD2. V was pared by 5 bases and J by 8 bases, with 5 bases of the junction left unmatched. CDR3 length equals 13 residues. Germline CDR1 is SGHVS and CDR2 is FNYEAQ. The CDR3: CASSPSGGHEQFF. CDR3 DNA sequence: TGTGCCAGCAGCCCCAGCGGGGGTCATGAGCAGTTCTTC.

A few counts support this clonotype. This rearrangement joins TRBV9 to TRBJ1-1; unclear D gene. In germline, CDR1 is SGDLS, CDR2 YYNGEE. This CDR3 is built from 12 residues. V lost 6 bases, J lost 4 bases, and 10 bases lay in between. In DNA form, the CDR3 reads TGTGCCAGCAAAGGATTGAGCACTGAAGCTTTCTTT. Translated, it gives CASKGLSTEAFF.

The chain couples TRBV5-5 to TRBJ1-4, with no clear D. This CDR3 has 14 residues. V dropped 0 bases and J dropped 8 bases, with 11 bases sitting between them. CDR1 and CDR2 from the germline V gene are SGHKS and YYEKEE (reference sequence). CDR3: CASSLVDAREKLFF. CDR3 in DNA: TGTGCCAGCAGCTTGGTGGACGCCAGAGAAAAACTGTTTTTT.

The table lists this clonotype with a few counts. This rearrangement joins TRBV14 to TRBJ2-7; D is ambiguous. The germline CDR1 and CDR2 sequences are SGHDN and FVKESK. V lost 3 bases to trimming and J lost 4 bases, with 7 bases between them. The CDR3 runs to 12 residues. The CDR3 region is CASSQTIYEQYF. The CDR3 DNA sequence: TGTGCCAGCAGCCAGACCATATACGAGCAGTACTTC.

The chain couples TRBV20-1 to TRBJ2-3; D remains unclear. The CDR3 spans 15 residues. CDR1 is DFQATT, CDR2 SNEGSKA, per germline (reference sequence). V lost 3 bases to trimming and J lost 4 bases, with 17 bases between them. CDR3 in DNA: TGCAGTGCTAGTCCGGGTCTAAGGCTCCCAGATACGCAGTATTTT. This codes for CSASPGLRLPDTQYF.

The chain uses TRBV7-6 and TRBJ2-1; 7 positions match TRBD1. The J call is doubtful: the DNA matches TRBJ2-7 better. Germline CDR1 and CDR2: SGHVS and FNYEAQ. This CDR3 is 15 amino acids long. CDR3 bases: TGTGCCAGCAGCTTGCTCGGGACAGCGAAACACGAGCAGTACTTC. Its translation is CASSLLGTAKHEQYF.